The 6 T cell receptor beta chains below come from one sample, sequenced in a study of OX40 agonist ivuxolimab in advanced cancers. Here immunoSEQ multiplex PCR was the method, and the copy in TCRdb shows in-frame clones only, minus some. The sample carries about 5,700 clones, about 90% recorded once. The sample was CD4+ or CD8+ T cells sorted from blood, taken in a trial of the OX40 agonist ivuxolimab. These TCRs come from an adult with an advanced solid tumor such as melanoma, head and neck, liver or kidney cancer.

The CDR3 sequence: CASSPSRHQETQYF. The CDR3 DNA is TGTGCCAGCAGCCCCTCGCGGCACCAAGAGACCCAGTACTTC. The rearrangement joins TRBV14 to TRBJ2-5; D ambiguous. The V and J ends lost 4 bases and 0 bases respectively, with 9 bases between them. The CDR3 has 14 amino acids. CDR1 SGHDN and CDR2 FVKESK come from the germline V gene.

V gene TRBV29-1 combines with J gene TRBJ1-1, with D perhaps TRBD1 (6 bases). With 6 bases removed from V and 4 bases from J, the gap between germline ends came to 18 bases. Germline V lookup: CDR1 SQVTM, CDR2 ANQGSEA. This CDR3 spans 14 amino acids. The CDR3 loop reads CSVRAGGHGTEAFF. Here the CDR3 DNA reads TGCAGCGTCAGGGCGGGGGGCCACGGCACTGAAGCTTTCTTT.

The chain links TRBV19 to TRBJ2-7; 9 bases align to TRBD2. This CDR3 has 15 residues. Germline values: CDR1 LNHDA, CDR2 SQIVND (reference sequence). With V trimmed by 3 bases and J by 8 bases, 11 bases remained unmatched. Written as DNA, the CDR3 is TGTGCCAGTAGTATGACGGCGGGAGGGCCTTTGAAGCAGTACTTC. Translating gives CASSMTAGGPLKQYF.

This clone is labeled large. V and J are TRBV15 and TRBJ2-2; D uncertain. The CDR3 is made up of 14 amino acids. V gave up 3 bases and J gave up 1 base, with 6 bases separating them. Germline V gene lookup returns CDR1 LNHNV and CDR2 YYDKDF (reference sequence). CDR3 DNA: TGTGCCACCAGCAGCAGAGGGAACACCGGGGAGCTGTTTTTT. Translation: CATSSRGNTGELFF.

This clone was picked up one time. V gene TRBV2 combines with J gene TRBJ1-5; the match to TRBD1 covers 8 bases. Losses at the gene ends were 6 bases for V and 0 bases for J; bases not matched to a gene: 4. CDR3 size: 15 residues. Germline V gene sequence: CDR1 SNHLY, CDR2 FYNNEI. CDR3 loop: CASRTGAGSNQPQHF. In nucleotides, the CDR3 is TGTGCCAGCAGGACAGGGGCTGGTAGCAATCAGCCCCAGCATTTT.

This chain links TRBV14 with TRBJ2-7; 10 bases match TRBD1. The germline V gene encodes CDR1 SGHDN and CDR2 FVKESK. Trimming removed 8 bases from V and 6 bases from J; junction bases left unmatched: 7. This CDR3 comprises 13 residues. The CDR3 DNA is TGTGCCAGCGCCGACAGGGGGCGGGTCGAGCAGTACTTC. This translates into CASADRGRVEQYF.